What follows are 8 T cell receptor beta chains derived from one specimen sequenced in a study of vaccination effects on CD4 cells after COVID-19. These receptors' antigens are unknown. Pools of viral peptides were used by the ViraFEST assay to expand antigen-specific CD4+ T cells ahead of sequencing. After around nine days in culture, the CD4+ T cells were isolated. The table came from immunoSEQ multiplex PCR; TCRdb's copy has only in-frame clones and leaves some out. The sample contains under 80,000 clones, approximately 74% of which appear only once. Source: CD4+ T cells from PBMCs cultured with HCoV-229E spike peptides, taken before COVID-19 vaccination. Receptor source: a human donor who received a COVID-19 vaccine.

The chain combines TRBV24-1 with TRBJ1-4; no clear D gene. The ends were cut back, 5 bases at V and 5 bases at J, with 14 bases in the middle. Germline V gene sequence: CDR1 KGHDR, CDR2 SFDVKD. The CDR3 consists of 15 residues. The DNA of the CDR3 is TGTGCCACCAGTGGTGAATGGCGCTGGAATGAAAAACTGTTTTTT. Translated, it gives CATSGEWRWNEKLFF.

CDR3 protein: CASSIYVGQRREKLFF. The DNA of the CDR3 is TGTGCCAGTAGTATATATGTGGGTCAGAGGCGTGAAAAACTGTTTTTT. This chain joins TRBV19 and TRBJ1-4, with D unresolved. Trimming pared 2 bases from V and 7 bases from J, leaving 17 bases between. Germline-derived CDR1 and CDR2 are LNHDA and SQIVND (reference sequence). This CDR3 has 16 residues.

The V gene is TRBV29-1, the J gene TRBJ1-4, with D unclear. The germline gives CDR1 SQVTM, CDR2 ANQGSEA. The CDR3 is 12 residues long. V was pared by 5 bases and J by 3 bases, with 7 bases between. The CDR3 region is CSVRRPNEKLFF. Written as DNA, the CDR3 is TGCAGCGTTCGACGGCCTAATGAAAAACTGTTTTTT. The full variable domain, with the rest looked up from reference TRBV29-1 and TRBJ1-4, is SAVISQKPSRDICQRGTSLTIQCQVDSQVTMMFWYRQQPGQSLTLIATANQGSEATYESGFVIDKFPISRPNLTFSTLTVSNMSPEDSSIYLCSVRRPNEKLFFGSGTQLSVL.

V is TRBV18 and J is TRBJ2-5; D unclear. The CDR3 extends over 15 amino acids. Trimming took off 3 bases at V and 4 bases at J, with 15 bases between the two ends. From germline, CDR1 is KGHSH and CDR2 LQKENI. The CDR3 loop reads CASSPVAAGTETQYF. The CDR3 DNA is TGTGCCAGCTCACCCGTGGCGGCAGGCACAGAGACCCAGTACTTC.

The chain is built from TRBV7-9 and TRBJ2-2; TRBD1 matches 7 bases. CDR1 and CDR2 (germline): SEHNR, FQNEAQ (reference sequence). V dropped 5 bases and J dropped 2; count of bases not matched to a gene: 14. The CDR3 contains 18 residues. This chain's CDR3 is CASSRTLTGTDNTGELFF. The CDR3 DNA follows: TGTGCCAGCAGCCGAACACTAACCGGGACAGATAACACCGGGGAGCTGTTTTTT.

This clone was seen a handful of times. The rearrangement uses TRBV7-3 and TRBJ2-1, with TRBD1 identical over 8 bases. CDR3 length: 15 residues. CDR1 is SGHTA and CDR2 is FQGTGA in the germline V gene. Trimming removed 3 bases from V and 2 bases from J; junction bases left unmatched: 3. The CDR3 sequence is CASSFDRGPYNEQFF. CDR3 DNA: TGTGCCAGCAGCTTCGACAGGGGCCCCTACAATGAGCAGTTCTTC.

The CDR3 sequence is CASRDMYNEQFF. CDR3 nucleotides: TGCGCCAGCAGAGACATGTACAATGAGCAGTTCTTC. The gene calls are TRBV10-2 and TRBJ2-1, with D uncertain. In germline, CDR1 is WSHSY, CDR2 SAAADI. There are 12 residues in the CDR3. The V and J ends lost 6 bases and 4 bases respectively, with 7 bases between them.

V gene TRBV5-1 combines with J gene TRBJ1-6, with 9 bases matching TRBD1. CDR3 length: 14 amino acids. Germline values: CDR1 SGHRS, CDR2 YFSETQ. Unmatched junction bases numbered 4, after V lost 5 bases and J lost 7 bases. CDR3: CASRWTGVNSPLHF. The CDR3 DNA is TGCGCCAGCAGATGGACAGGGGTAAATTCACCCCTCCACTTT. Full variable domain (outside the CDR3, taken from reference TRBV5-1 and TRBJ1-6): KAGVTQTPRYLIKTRGQQVTLSCSPISGHRSVSWYQQTPGQGLQFLFEYFSETQRNKGNFPGRFSGRQFSNSRSEMNVSTLELGDSALYLCASRWTGVNSPLHFGNGTRLTVT.